This TCR beta chain appears in the sequencing data of a study of graft-versus-host responses after intestinal transplantation. This CDR3 contains 15 residues. V shed 2 bases and J 4 bases; nucleotides not matched to a gene: 6. Germline assignment: CDR1 MNHEY and CDR2 SVGAGI. The graft tissue was processed, and this released both intraepithelial and lamina propria lymphocytes. Repertoires were generated with immunoSEQ multiplex PCR, while TCRdb's copy carries only in-frame clones and drops some. In the table there are about 63,000 clones, around 90% of which are singletons. The sequencing here drew on ileum tissue, taken about 350 days after transplant. The rearrangement joins TRBV6-5 to TRBJ2-7, with 9 bases identical to TRBD1. The TCR sequence derives from a human patient who received an intestinal transplant, so some T cells may come from the graft donor. Here the CDR3 reads CASSYSGDRVYEQYF. For the CDR3, the DNA is TGTGCCAGCAGTTACAGCGGGGACAGGGTTTACGAGCAGTACTTC.